The next 25 T cell receptor beta chains were all read from a single sample in a study of Graves' ophthalmopathy and Graves' hyperthyroidism. Amplification of TCR beta CDR3 regions used RNA transcripts. HTBI-primed first-round RT-PCR preceded second-round multiplex PCR. MiXCR, run by TCRdb on the multiplex PCR reads, gives a single entry per CDR3 protein. The repertoire holds around 340,000 distinct CDR3 sequences, with 15% to 20% as singletons. The sample taken for sequencing was peripheral blood. These receptors came from an adult man with Graves' ophthalmopathy.

In its sample, this clonotype was seen many times. The V gene is TRBV5-1, the J gene TRBJ1-1; D unclear. CDR1 is SGHRS, CDR2 YFSETQ, per germline. The CDR3 is 12 residues long. V shed 6 bases and J shed 7 bases, with 13 bases lying between them. CDR3 loop: CASTRDGSEAFF. In DNA form, the CDR3 reads TGCGCCAGCACTCGGGATGGGAGTGAAGCTTTCTTT.

V is TRBV5-1 and J is TRBJ2-7, with D possibly matching TRBD1 (6 bases). The germline V gene has CDR1 SGHRS and CDR2 YFSETQ. The CDR3 runs 14 residues. Trimming removed 4 bases from V and 4 bases from J, with 15 bases in between. The CDR3 loop is CASSELDRRYEQYF. DNA of the CDR3: TGCGCCAGCAGCGAGCTAGACAGGCGGTACGAGCAGTACTTC.

This clonotype was counted ten times or more. This chain uses TRBV7-3 with TRBJ1-6; 7 bases align to TRBD1. The germline V gene has CDR1 SGHTA and CDR2 FQGTGA. Germline trimming cut 5 bases from V and 9 bases from J; bases unmatched to any gene: 10. The CDR3 loop spans 15 amino acids. CDR3 protein: CASSLDRDWRSPLHF. In DNA, the CDR3 is TGTGCCAGCAGCCTCGACAGGGATTGGCGTTCACCCCTCCACTTT.

The chain couples TRBV6-1 to TRBJ2-4; 14 bases line up with TRBD2. This CDR3 comprises 16 residues. V dropped 6 bases and J dropped 2; count of bases not matched to a gene: 3. Germline CDR1 is MNHNS and CDR2 is SASEGT. The CDR3 spells CASSGLAGGPKNIQYF. DNA for the CDR3: TGTGCCAGCAGCGGACTAGCGGGAGGACCCAAAAACATTCAGTACTTC.

The chain is built from TRBV12-3 or TRBV12-4 and TRBJ2-5; TRBD2 matches 15 bases. The CDR3 totals 15 residues. Germline trimming cut 10 bases from V and 5 bases from J; bases unmatched to any gene: 8. This CDR3 reads CATLGLAGGRETQYF. CDR3 DNA: TGTGCCACCCTCGGACTAGCGGGGGGGCGGGAGACCCAGTACTTC.

This clonotype appeared many times. This chain's CDR3 is CSARDPQGRLKETQYF. The DNA of the CDR3 is TGCAGTGCTAGAGACCCACAGGGGAGGCTAAAAGAGACCCAGTACTTC. The gene calls are TRBV20-1 and TRBJ2-5; D may be TRBD1 (7 bases). Germline values: CDR1 DFQATT, CDR2 SNEGSKA (reference sequence). CDR3 length equals 16 residues. V gave up 0 bases and J gave up 3 bases, with 17 bases separating them.

Ten or more counts support this clonotype. This chain connects TRBV7-9 to TRBJ2-6; D not certain. There are 18 residues in the CDR3. The V and J ends lost 5 bases and 1 base respectively, with 18 bases between them. Germline V gene data show CDR1 as SEHNR and CDR2 as FQNEAQ (reference sequence). CDR3 in DNA: TGTGCCAGCAGCATACAAAATTTCGGCGGATCTGGGGCCAACGTCCTGACTTTC. This codes for CASSIQNFGGSGANVLTF.

This clonotype was observed many times. The chain carries TRBV12-3 or TRBV12-4 and TRBJ2-5; no firm D call. The CDR3 sequence is 13 residues long. With 3 bases removed from V and 5 bases from J, the gap between germline ends came to 10 bases. The CDR3 DNA follows: TGTGCCAGCAGTTTCGAAGGATTCGAGACCCAGTACTTC. This sequence encodes CASSFEGFETQYF.

Worth noting for this clonotype: Given a much more abundant clone one base away, this may be a read error. The V call is TRBV9, the J call TRBJ2-5; no firm D call. CDR1 and CDR2 from the germline V gene are SGDLS and YYNGEE. This CDR3 region has 16 residues. Between the trimmed V and J ends, which lost 0 bases and 2 bases, there was a span of 14 bases. The CDR3 DNA reads TGTGCCAGCAGCGTAGTACCCCTAGTACCTCAAGAGACCCAGTACTTC. This translates into CASSVVPLVPQETQYF.

Many counts were recorded for this clonotype. The rearrangement links TRBV10-3 to TRBJ2-5, with TRBD1 identical over 9 bases. This CDR3 has 14 residues. V was clipped by 6 bases and J by 4 bases; unmatched bases: 6. Germline assignment: CDR1 ENHRY and CDR2 SYGVKD. The CDR3 sequence: CAISLDRGGETQYF. The DNA for the CDR3 is TGTGCCATCAGCTTGGACAGGGGCGGAGAGACCCAGTACTTC.

Note on this clonotype: A read error may account for a junction end that differs from germline. The rearrangement links TRBV13 to TRBJ1-6; D is unclear. In germline, CDR1 is PRHDT, CDR2 FYEKMQ (reference sequence). The CDR3 spans 15 residues. CDR3 in DNA: TGTGCCAGCAGCTTATTCGGGCAGAACAATTCACCCCGCCACTTT. Translating gives CASSLFGQNNSPRHF. Filled out from reference TRBV13 and TRBJ1-6, the complete variable domain reads AAGVIQSPRHLIKEKRETATLKCYPIPRHDTVYWYQQGPGQDPQFLISFYEKMQSDKGSIPDRFSAQQFSDYHSELNMSSLELGDSALYFCASSLFGQNNSPRHFGNGTRLTVT.

This clonotype was detected many times. This chain joins TRBV20-1 and TRBJ2-7; D is uncertain. Trimming pared 0 bases from V and 3 bases from J, leaving 15 bases between. The length of the CDR3 is 15 residues. Germline CDR1 and CDR2: DFQATT and SNEGSKA (reference sequence). The CDR3 DNA is TGCAGTGCTAGAGATCCAAATCCCCTAAACTACGAGCAGTACTTC. Its translation: CSARDPNPLNYEQYF.

At least ten counts were recorded for this clonotype. The chain joins TRBV30 to TRBJ2-2, with D perhaps TRBD2 (6 bases). Trimming removed 2 bases at V and 3 bases at J, with 16 bases between. Germline-derived CDR1 and CDR2 are GTSNPN and SVGIG (reference sequence). CDR3 length: 16 amino acids. CDR3 in DNA: TGTGCCTGGAGTTTTCCCCCGACTAGTTACACCGGGGAGCTGTTTTTT. Translating gives CAWSFPPTSYTGELFF.

About this clonotype: Possible read error: a much larger clone is one base away. This is likely a read error, given that the CDR3 carries no conserved phenylalanine or tryptophan at its end. The chain carries TRBV27 and TRBJ2-7; D is ambiguous. V lost 4 bases to trimming and J lost 0 bases, with 10 bases between them. Germline CDR1 is MNHEY and CDR2 is SMNVEV (reference sequence). The CDR3 spans 14 residues. For the CDR3, the DNA is TGTGCCAGCAGTTCCCGAGAGAACTCCTACGAGCAGTACCTC. This codes for CASSSRENSYEQYL.

This clonotype has at least ten counts. A much larger clonotype is one base distant, so this may be a read error. The chain couples TRBV4-1 to TRBJ1-2; 10 bases fit TRBD1. In germline, CDR1 is MGHRA, CDR2 YSYEKL. The CDR3 length is 14 residues. The CDR3 bases are TGCGCCAGCAGCCCGGGACAGGGGAGCTATGACTACACCTTC. Its protein product is CASSPGQGSYDYTF.

This clonotype has more than one count but fewer than ten. A clone one base away is much larger, so this may be a read error. This chain joins TRBV30 and TRBJ2-5; D is perhaps TRBD2 (5 bases). Trimming left V 1 base short and J 2 bases short, with 14 bases between. Germline values: CDR1 GTSNPN, CDR2 SVGIG (reference sequence). CDR3 length: 15 amino acids. The CDR3 DNA reads as TGTGCCTGGAGTGGCCAACCAGCGGAACAAGAGACCCAGTACTTC. It yields the protein CAWSGQPAEQETQYF.

At least ten counts were recorded for this clonotype. The rearrangement uses TRBV6-1 and TRBJ1-5; D is ambiguous. Trimming removed 5 bases at V and 5 bases at J, with 10 bases between. Germline V gene data show CDR1 as MNHNS and CDR2 as SASEGT. The CDR3 spans 13 residues. The CDR3 spells CASSQHAYQPQHF. As DNA, the CDR3 is TGTGCCAGCAGTCAACATGCCTATCAGCCCCAGCATTTT.

The chain joins TRBV6-5 to TRBJ2-5; perhaps TRBD1 as D (5 bases). CDR1 is MNHEY, CDR2 SVGAGI, per germline. CDR3 length: 13 amino acids. The V end lost 1 base, the J end lost 5 bases, and 8 bases lay between the germline ends. This CDR3 reads CASSYYRFETQYF. CDR3 DNA sequence: TGTGCCAGCAGTTACTACAGGTTTGAGACCCAGTACTTC.

The chain recombines TRBV18 with TRBJ2-2, with 7 bases identical to TRBD1. This CDR3 has 15 residues. Germline CDR1 reads KGHSH; CDR2 reads LQKENI. Trimming cost V 6 bases and J 1 base; bases outside gene matches: 5. The CDR3 DNA sequence: TGTGCCAGCTCCACGGGACAGCTGAACACCGGGGAGCTGTTTTTT. This encodes CASSTGQLNTGELFF.

The chain is built from TRBV20-1 and TRBJ1-1, with a weak D call TRBD1 (5 bases). This CDR3 region has 16 residues. Germline V gives CDR1 DFQATT, CDR2 SNEGSKA (reference sequence). V dropped 2 bases and J dropped 3 bases, with 19 bases sitting between them. Here the CDR3 DNA reads TGCAGTGCTAGATTGGGTGGAGGGGAGGGGTACACTGAAGCTTTCTTT. This sequence encodes CSARLGGGEGYTEAFF.

This clonotype was seen many times. V and J are TRBV9 and TRBJ2-2, with D possibly matching TRBD1 (5 bases). The CDR3 is made up of 14 amino acids. Between the trimmed V and J ends, which lost 1 base and 3 bases, there was a span of 7 bases. CDR1 is SGDLS and CDR2 is YYNGEE in the germline V gene. The CDR3 DNA follows: TGTGCCAGCAGCGTAATGGGGCACACCGGGGAGCTGTTTTTT. Its protein product is CASSVMGHTGELFF.

In its sample, this clonotype was seen a few times. The chain links TRBV28 to TRBJ1-5; D not resolved. V lost 7 bases to trimming and J lost 9 bases, with 13 bases between them. Germline lookup yields CDR1 MDHEN and CDR2 SYDVKM. This CDR3 is built from 12 residues. Here the CDR3 DNA reads TGTGCCAGCACCTTACCCCGGGGGCCCCAGCATTTT. It specifies CASTLPRGPQHF.

Many counts were recorded for this clonotype. The chain joins TRBV6-2 or TRBV6-3 to TRBJ1-1; TRBD1 is a possible D gene (6 bases). The CDR3 loop spans 14 amino acids. V dropped 2 bases and J dropped 11 bases, with 18 bases sitting between them. Germline values: CDR1 MNHEY, CDR2 SVGEGT. The DNA of the CDR3 is TGTGCCAGCAGTTACGGAGGGGGGACCATCGAGGCTTTCTTT. Protein: CASSYGGGTIEAFF.

This clonotype was seen at least ten times. J is TRBJ1-1 and V is TRBV20-1; D might be TRBD1 (5 bases). CDR1 DFQATT and CDR2 SNEGSKA come from the germline V gene (reference sequence). Deletions cut 3 bases from V and 4 bases from J, with 18 bases between. This CDR3 has 15 residues. This CDR3 is CSARKWGRLSTEAFF. Written as DNA, the CDR3 is TGCAGTGCTAGGAAGTGGGGACGGTTGAGCACTGAAGCTTTCTTT.

The rearrangement joins TRBV13 to TRBJ1-2; 7 nucleotides agree with TRBD1. The trim removed 4 bases at V and 7 bases at J, leaving 6 bases unmatched. CDR3 length: 13 residues. Germline lookup yields CDR1 PRHDT and CDR2 FYEKMQ (reference sequence). In DNA, the CDR3 is TGTGCCAGCAGCTATACAGGGGCGGCTGGCTACACCTTC. Its protein is CASSYTGAAGYTF.